A selection of T cell receptor beta chains follows, all from one sample in a study of T-cell memory formation after mild COVID-19. TCRdb analysed the 5' RACE reads with MiXCR anew, one entry per CDR3 protein. The sample lists 150,000 to 200,000 distinct CDR3 sequences; 20% to 25% were seen once. The specimen was PBMCs or a T cell subset sorted from them (not recorded which). The receptors stem from an adult woman who had mild COVID-19 (a few samples of this study predate the infection). Cell type and time point are not known. The conserved cysteine and the conserved F or W are not part of the CDR3 here. A D gene is named only where the DNA matches it firmly.

>TRBJ2-1|-|TRBV27
ASSFERGSSNEQF
>TRBJ2-3|TRBD2|TRBV27
SSSSWAGVSTDTQY
>TRBJ2-1|TRBD2|TRBV9
ASSVSGTSYAGDEQF
>TRBJ1-1|-|TRBV11-3
ASSLDLGATMNTEAF
>TRBJ1-4|-|TRBV28
ATGQGRNEKLF
>TRBJ2-6|TRBD1|TRBV20-1
SAHPYRTGLSGANVLT
>TRBJ2-1|-|TRBV5-6
ASRVHGGDIGEQF
>TRBJ2-5|-|TRBV6-2/TRBV6-3
ASTPRGEETQY
>TRBJ2-1|TRBD2|TRBV7-9
ASSSGGQSNEQF
>TRBJ1-1|-|TRBV5-4
ASSFVVTEAF
>TRBJ1-2|-|TRBV20-1
SARDRQGYNYGYT
>TRBJ2-3|TRBD2|TRBV6-5
ASSPQAAGGLTDTQY
>TRBJ2-1|-|TRBV4-2
ASSQELGGSYNEQF
>TRBJ1-2|TRBD1|TRBV5-4
ASSWTGGGGYT
>TRBJ2-7|TRBD2|TRBV4-2
ASSQETSGSTYEQY
>TRBJ2-7|-|TRBV15
ATSRDREHEQY
>TRBJ2-7|TRBD1|TRBV12-3/TRBV12-4
ASSRSRDRGGIHEQY
>TRBJ1-1|TRBD1|TRBV15
ATSSPGTVNTEAF
>TRBJ1-2|-|TRBV24-1
ATSDLRDTTNYGYT
>TRBJ2-7|-|TRBV5-1
ASSLGASDGQY
>TRBJ2-7|TRBD2|TRBV24-1
ATSDRGGYEQY
>TRBJ2-4|TRBD1|TRBV7-9
ASSQTGDAKNIQY
>TRBJ2-3|-|TRBV24-1
ATSGGQGFGATQY
>TRBJ2-3|-|TRBV10-3
AISADSTDTQY
>TRBJ1-3|-|TRBV7-6
ASSPGRGGYSGNTIY
>TRBJ2-7|TRBD1|TRBV7-6
ASSYASGTDYEQY
>TRBJ2-3|TRBD2|TRBV7-2
AISSLAGALRFTDTQY
>TRBJ2-1|-|TRBV30
AWSDGRKSEQF
>TRBJ1-2|-|TRBV5-1
ASSMQANYGYT
>TRBJ1-3|-|TRBV10-2
ASRGDGLSGNTIY
>TRBJ1-1|-|TRBV10-3
AISEIGTEAF
>TRBJ2-2|-|TRBV15
ATSYMDVGELF
>TRBJ2-2|-|TRBV27
ASTHLGTGELF
>TRBJ2-7|-|TRBV11-1
ASSQDIPYEQY
>TRBJ2-1|TRBD2|TRBV9
ASSPHHRPPSGGEQF
>TRBJ1-1|-|TRBV3-1
ASSQDSSGTEAF
>TRBJ2-2|-|TRBV5-5
ASSLGGFTGELF
>TRBJ2-7|TRBD1|TRBV5-1
ASNPGTGYYEQY
>TRBJ2-7|TRBD1|TRBV9
ASSPTRDRTYEQY
>TRBJ2-3|-|TRBV27
ASSSTSTVYLSTDTQY
>TRBJ2-7|-|TRBV9
ASSAGTPGEQY
>TRBJ2-3|-|TRBV4-2
ASSPRASRDTQY
>TRBJ2-3|TRBD2|TRBV15
ATSGGLAGDRTDTQY
>TRBJ1-2|TRBD1|TRBV4-3
ASSQDEGASGYT